A single sample is the source of the 2 T cell receptor beta chains below, sequenced in a study of T cells after yellow fever vaccination. TCRdb itself ran the 5' RACE reads through MiXCR, one entry per CDR3 protein. There are around 500,000 distinct CDR3 sequences in the sample; around a fifth occur only once, and approximately 16% lies in the top ten. The specimen comprised PBMCs, sampled roughly 20 days after the first yellow fever vaccination. These receptors all stem from a young man who received the YFV17D yellow fever vaccine.

This clonotype came up many times. This sequence joins TRBV15 and TRBJ1-3, with D possibly TRBD1 on 6 matching bases. The CDR3 has 14 amino acids. Trimming shortened V by 6 bases and J by 2 bases, and 11 bases separated the two germline ends. Germline CDR1 LNHNV, CDR2 YYDKDF (reference sequence). The CDR3 DNA follows: TGTGCCACCAGTTCCCCAGGGGCTGGAAACACCATATATTTT. Protein product: CATSSPGAGNTIYF. The variable domain in full, completed from reference TRBV15 and TRBJ1-3, reads DAMVIQNPRYQVTQFGKPVTLSCSQTLNHNVMYWYQQKSSQAPKLLFHYYDKDFNNEADTPDNFQSRRPNTSFCFLDIRSPGLGDTAMYLCATSSPGAGNTIYFGEGSWLTVV.

The chain has TRBV5-8 and TRBJ2-1; D possibly corresponds to TRBD2 (5 bases). Per germline, CDR1 SGHTS and CDR2 YDEGEE. The length of the CDR3 is 14 residues. V was pared by 0 bases and J by 12 bases, with 16 bases between. The CDR3 sequence: CASSLAGSVSGQFF. The DNA for the CDR3 is TGTGCCAGCAGCTTGGCGGGATCTGTGAGTGGGCAGTTCTTC.